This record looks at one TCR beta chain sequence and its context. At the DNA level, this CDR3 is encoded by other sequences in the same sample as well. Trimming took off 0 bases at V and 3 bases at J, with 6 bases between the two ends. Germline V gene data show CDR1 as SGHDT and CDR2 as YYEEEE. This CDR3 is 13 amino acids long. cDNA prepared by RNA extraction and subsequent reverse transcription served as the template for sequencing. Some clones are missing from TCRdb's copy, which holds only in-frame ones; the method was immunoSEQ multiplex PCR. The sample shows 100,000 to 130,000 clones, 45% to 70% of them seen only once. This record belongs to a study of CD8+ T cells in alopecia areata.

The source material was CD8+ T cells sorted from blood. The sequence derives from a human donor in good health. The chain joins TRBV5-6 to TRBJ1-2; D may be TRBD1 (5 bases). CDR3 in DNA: TGTGCCAGCAGCTTGGGCAGGGACTATGGCTACACCTTC. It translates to CASSLGRDYGYTF. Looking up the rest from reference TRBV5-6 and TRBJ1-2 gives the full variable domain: DAGVTQSPTHLIKTRGQQVTLRCSPKSGHDTVSWYQQALGQGPQFIFQYYEEEERQRGNFPDRFSGHQFPNYSSELNVNALLLGDSALYLCASSLGRDYGYTFGSGTRLTVV.